Below, one T cell receptor beta chain is given with its context. It has no known antigen specificity. No much larger clonotype is one base removed from it; base qualities were not supplied. The cohort consisted of some 730 healthy bone marrow donors. All cohort members were sampled while nominally healthy, although unrecorded immune exposures were likely present. The donor tested CMV seronegative and was one of the 352 seronegative cohort members. A peripheral blood sample was provided by each donor, and peripheral blood mononuclear cells were used for TCR beta sequencing. The Qiagen DNeasy Blood Extraction Kit was used to extract genomic DNA from the blood cell samples. This specimen belongs to a study of cytomegalovirus exposure and HLA in healthy donors (dated by TCRdb to the late 2010s). Background for the entire study: In an earlier analysis of around 540 of the donors, 276 Gb of sequence data and 100 million or so unique TCR beta sequences from about 190 million T cells were reported. An early release covering around 630 HLA-typed donors comprised 250 to 350 gigabases of sequencing data and 65 million to 100 million unique TCR sequences. Donor age, sex, ethnicity and CMV serostatus were compiled alongside the repertoire data. The study aimed to test whether cataloging public T cell receptors could reveal signatures of past pathogen exposure. Across about 380 genotyped donors of the cohort, an average of approximately 240,000 unique TCR beta nucleotide sequences per donor were sequenced, and roughly a sixth of those sequences were non-productive. Roughly 5 DR-DQ haplotypes were handled as single units for association and clustering, since linkage in the cohort was strong. Typing coverage differed by locus: A, B, C, DRB1 and DQB1 were typed in about 629-640 donors, DQA1 in about 510, DPA1 in 606, and DPB1 in 450 to 490. Class I and class II HLA loci were covered by the typing at four-digit resolution. The study used immunosequencing to profile the T cell repertoires of 600 to 850 subjects and linked those repertoires to cytomegalovirus serostatus. In addition to the first cohort of 666 subjects, a separate validation cohort of 130 or so different subjects was used. In a later analysis, previously published TCR beta repertoires from fewer than 750 donors were re-analyzed and high-resolution HLA genotyping was added so that TCR occurrence patterns could be studied. Rather than using new phenotypic data, the later analysis identified candidate immune exposures from TCR beta sequences and from how often those sequences occurred across donors. In a later genetic analysis, genome-wide SNP genotypes for about 55% of the roughly 670 donors were used, and that subset was treated as a discovery cohort. Every discovery cohort repertoire had been produced on one sequencing platform. Among the approximately 400 genotyped donors, more than 70% belonged to the genetic ancestry cluster associated with self-reported Caucasian donors. To predict cytomegalovirus infection status, the study combined high-throughput TCR immunosequencing, statistical association of individual TCRs with disease status, and machine learning. To decide whether each TCR beta V gene segment behaved as functional or pseudogenic, an earlier analysis of 587 of the donors relied on high-throughput TCR beta sequencing. Summary of the overall study and its limitations: The authors suggested that the approach could potentially be generalized to other disease states and immunological phenotypes. Most CMV-associated TCR beta chains appeared to be HLA-restricted in a later analysis, and the HLA associations seemed to be driven largely by CMV exposure. In a later analysis, 16,951 TCR beta sequences were associated with specific HLA alleles at a false discovery rate of 0.05. Compared with the roughly 670-donor mean, donors in an Asian-associated ancestry cluster had fewer N-insertions in productive TCRs, according to a later genetic analysis. A few of the identified cytomegalovirus-associated TCR beta chains were confirmed in vitro to be specific for cytomegalovirus antigens. V-gene and J-gene trimming of TCR beta chains was associated with a missense DCLRE1C variant in a later genetic analysis, and the association was replicated in an independent cohort. A group of highly shared sequence variants was considered likely to be a technical artifact of the sequencing pipeline. Linkage disequilibrium might explain the correlated functional status among segregating V segments, but an unknown experimental factor could not be excluded. Only TCR beta chains were sequenced in this cohort, and the absence of alpha or paired-chain data limited detectable features. A further reported finding was that TCR beta sequences accurately predicted the HLA-A and HLA-B alleles for most subjects in the first cohort. A total of roughly 160 TCR beta chains were listed by the study as associated with cytomegalovirus. According to a later analysis, TCR association rates differed among HLA loci, with DRB1 alleles showing the most associated TCRs and HLA-C alleles showing the fewest. Over 15 rarely observed V segments, including chromosome 9 orphons, were excluded from the earlier analysis of just under 600 of the donors because counts were too low. The 87-base-pair reads could not distinguish some IMGT-functional V segments, including TRBV6-2 and TRBV6-3, so those segments were excluded. Immune exposure information for the cohort was limited to CMV serostatus. HLA typing was unavailable for some donors at each locus, so association tests used only the typed subset. Several of the top co-occurrence clusters appeared to be linked to parvovirus B19, influenza, CMV and Epstein-Barr virus, according to a later analysis. Compared with equally common non-associated chains, HLA-associated TCR beta chains in a later analysis were more clonally expanded and had lower generation probabilities. In an earlier analysis of 587 of the donors, most TCR beta V segments appeared in productive rearrangements about 90% or about 30% of the time, broadly matching IMGT annotations. Most TCR sequences were observed very rarely across donors, whereas some public TCRs were present in many individuals. Presence/absence analyses assumed roughly uniform sequencing depth across donors, an assumption that may not hold. Strong co-occurrence of HLA alleles, especially DR and DQ, made assigning TCR associations to individual alleles difficult. In both the original and validation cohorts, the classifier was reported to diagnose cytomegalovirus status with high specificity and sensitivity.

CDR1 and CDR2 are read off the germline V gene (reference sequence) as LNHDA and SQIVND. V ends up 4 bases short and J 2 bases short, with an unmatched junction base count of 6. The CDR3 runs 16 amino acids, cysteine and phenylalanine included. Of the read, only the CDR3 DNA is kept; its 48 bases are in frame from base 1. The protocol used for the library was the immunoSEQ multiplex PCR assay. The multiplex PCR relied on a mix of 60 forward primers for TCR Vbeta segments and 13 reverse primers for TCR Jbeta segments. The CDR3 region of rearranged TCR beta genes was amplified from genomic DNA by a multiplex PCR assay. On the Illumina HiSeq System, the amplified TCR beta libraries were sequenced as 87-base-pair reads. Per the original workflow: Across the 640 or so repertoires, a later analysis counted around 80 million unique TCR beta chains, around 11 million of which were shared by at least two donors. A nearest-neighbor algorithm error-corrected the raw reads and collapsed the reads into unique sequences, merging closely related sequences to remove PCR and sequencing errors. V, D and J gene segments were assigned by aligning CDR3 sequences to IMGT reference sequences. For a sequence to be retained, a match of at least six nucleotides was required to both a V gene segment and a J gene segment. Rearrangements were called productive when the CDR3 lacked stop codons and stayed in frame with V and J; all others were non-productive. Following IMGT convention, CDR3 was defined as the stretch from the second conserved V-encoded cysteine up to the conserved J-encoded phenylalanine. In an earlier analysis of more than 550 of the donors, sequences lacking an unambiguous match to a single V gene segment were excluded. An earlier analysis of just under 600 of the donors called V segments functional above 56.7% productive rearrangements and segregating when the between-donor standard deviation exceeded 5%. To diagnose cytomegalovirus status from the catalog of TCR beta chain sequences, a statistical classification framework was built. In a later analysis, V and J genes were assigned by comparing TCR nucleotide sequences against IMGT/GENE-DB human TR gene sequences. A later analysis assigned CDR3 sequences and most-parsimonious VDJ recombination scenarios with the TCRdist pipeline. A later analysis defined each TCR beta chain by its CDR3 amino acid sequence plus V-gene family, and excluded reads lacking a unique V-gene family. In a later analysis, 450 to 600 highly shared, low-generation-probability nucleotide sequences were removed to address suspected cross-contamination and a sequencing artifact. A later analysis calculated a clonal expansion index for each public chain from normalized within-repertoire ranks of inferred template counts. Generation probabilities in a later analysis came from a VDJ recombination model fitted to out-of-frame rearrangements, and those results were checked against IGoR. A later analysis scored TCR-TCR, TCR-HLA and TCR-CMV co-occurrence with hypergeometric tests, applying a repertoire-size bias correction to TCR pairs. False discovery rates were estimated in a later analysis by permuting HLA or CMV assignments 20 times. In a later analysis, co-occurring TCRs were grouped using DBSCAN, with TCRdist sequence similarity added in when clustering inside HLA-allele-positive subsets. Repertoires with fewer than 30,000 or more than 120,000 public chains were left out of co-occurrence clustering, as were several repertoires with anomalous nucleotide sharing. Drawn from immuneACCESS, this table holds only the in-frame rearrangements with V and J called that TCRdb kept. Clones are partly lost; checked studies trace under half to an unresolved V gene and leave the rest unexplained. That table supplies the V and J calls and clone size; D and trimming were determined from the DNA. Here the sample has approximately 150,000 clones; roughly 80% occur a single time. The ten biggest clones cover 2.5% to 3% of the sample.

The sequenced material came from PBMCs. The chain uses TRBV19 and TRBJ2-2, with 8 bases in between that match TRBD1. The sequence derives from a female donor in good health and CMV-seronegative. The sequence in DNA is TGTGCCAGTAGTAAAGGGACAGGAACTAACACCGGGGAGCTGTTTTTT. This yields the protein CASSKGTGTNTGELFF.